This TCR beta chain was obtained from a study of T cell responses to AZD1222 COVID-19 vaccine. General observations from the study: The donors showed a predominance of white British ancestry and of females, with possible underestimation of clonal diversity. Along spike, vaccine-associated CD4 TCRs were found throughout, with dominance at 160-218 and 743-854.

The germline CDR1 and CDR2 sequences are SGHTA and FQGTGA. The V gene lost 1 base and the J gene lost 6 bases, with 10 bases spanning the gap. The CDR3 totals 15 residues. The table lists this clone with a count of one. Its antigen is still unknown. TCRdb keeps only in-frame clones here, not all; method: immunoSEQ multiplex PCR. The table records some 120,000 clones, 88% of them present only once. Specimen: peripheral blood, collected on day 0 of AZD1222 vaccination. The chain uses TRBV7-3 and TRBJ1-6; no definite D call. The clonotype comes from an adult in good health. The CDR3 is CASSLIGEANSPLHF. In nucleotides, the CDR3 is TGTGCCAGCAGCTTAATTGGCGAAGCTAATTCACCCCTCCACTTT.